This T cell receptor (beta chain) was sequenced for a study of blood T cell repertoires in COVID-19. Study-level information: There were acute and convalescent COVID-19 samples, and they came from the United States, Italy and Spain. Sources were T cells, B-cell-depleted T cells, or PBMCs; the material itself was cDNA or gDNA.

In the authors' methods: Using reference gene primer amplification, nucleated cell counts were estimated. Measured with immunoSEQ multiplex PCR; TCRdb has only the in-frame clones, and not every one. That table furnishes V, J and clone size, whereas the DNA furnished D and trimming. The sample records 70,000 or so clones, over 80% being singletons. Sequenced input: peripheral blood. This TCR was sampled from a man at least 80 years old with active or convalescent COVID-19.

The CDR3 DNA reads as TGTGCCAGCAGCTTAGTTCAGGGGGCTGCCGGGGAGCTGTTTTTT. Amino acids: CASSLVQGAAGELFF. The chain carries TRBV11-3 and TRBJ2-2; TRBD1 matches 8 bases. Germline-derived CDR1 and CDR2 are SGHNT and YENEEA. There are 15 residues in the CDR3. The J segment lost 6 bases and the V segment lost 1 base, leaving 4 bases of the junction unmatched.